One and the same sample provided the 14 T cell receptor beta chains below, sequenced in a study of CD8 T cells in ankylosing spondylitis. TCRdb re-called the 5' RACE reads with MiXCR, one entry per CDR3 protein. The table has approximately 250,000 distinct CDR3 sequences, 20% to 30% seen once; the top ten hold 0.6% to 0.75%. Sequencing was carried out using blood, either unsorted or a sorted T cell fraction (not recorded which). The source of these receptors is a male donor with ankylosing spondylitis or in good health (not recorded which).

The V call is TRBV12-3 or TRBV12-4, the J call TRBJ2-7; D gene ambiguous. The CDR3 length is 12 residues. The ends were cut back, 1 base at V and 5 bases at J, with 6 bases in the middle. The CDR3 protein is CASSLVRNEQYF. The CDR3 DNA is TGTGCCAGCAGTTTAGTCAGGAACGAGCAGTACTTC.

The DNA of the CDR3 is TGTGCCAGCAGCCCGACGGGCGGTGAGACCCAGTACTTC. Protein product: CASSPTGGETQYF. The chain recombines TRBV11-2 with TRBJ2-5, with no clear D. Trimming stripped 5 bases from V and 5 bases from J, with 12 bases between. The length of the CDR3 is 13 residues. Per the germline V gene, CDR1 is SGHAT and CDR2 is FQNNGV.

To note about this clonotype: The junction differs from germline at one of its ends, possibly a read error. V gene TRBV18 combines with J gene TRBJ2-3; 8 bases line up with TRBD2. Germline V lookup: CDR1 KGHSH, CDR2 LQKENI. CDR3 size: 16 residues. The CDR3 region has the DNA TGTGCCAGCTCCCCACTTGGGACTAGTACCACAGATACGCAGTATTTT. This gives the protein CASSPLGTSTTDTQYF.

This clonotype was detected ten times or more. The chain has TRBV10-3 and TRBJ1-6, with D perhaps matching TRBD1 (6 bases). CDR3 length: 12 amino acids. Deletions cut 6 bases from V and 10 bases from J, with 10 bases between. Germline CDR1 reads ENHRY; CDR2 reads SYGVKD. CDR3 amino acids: CAISQGHSPLHF. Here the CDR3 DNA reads TGTGCCATCAGCCAGGGACACTCACCCCTCCACTTT.

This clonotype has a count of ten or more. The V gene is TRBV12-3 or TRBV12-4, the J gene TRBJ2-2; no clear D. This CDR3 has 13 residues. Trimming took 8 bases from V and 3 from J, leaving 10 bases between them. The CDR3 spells CASGVRYTGELFF. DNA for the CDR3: TGTGCCAGCGGGGTCCGTTACACCGGGGAGCTGTTTTTT.

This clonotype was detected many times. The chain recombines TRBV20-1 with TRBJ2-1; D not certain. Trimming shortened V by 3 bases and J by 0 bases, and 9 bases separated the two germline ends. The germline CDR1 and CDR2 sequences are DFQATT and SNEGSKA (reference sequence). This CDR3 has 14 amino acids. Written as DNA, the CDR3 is TGCAGTGCTAGCCCCGATGCCTCCTACAATGAGCAGTTCTTC. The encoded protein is CSASPDASYNEQFF.

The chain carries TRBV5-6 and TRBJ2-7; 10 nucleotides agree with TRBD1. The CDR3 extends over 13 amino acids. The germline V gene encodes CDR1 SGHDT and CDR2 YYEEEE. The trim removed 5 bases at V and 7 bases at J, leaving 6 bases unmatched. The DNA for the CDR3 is TGTGCCAGCAGACGGGACAGGGGACGAGAGCAGTACTTC. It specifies CASRRDRGREQYF.

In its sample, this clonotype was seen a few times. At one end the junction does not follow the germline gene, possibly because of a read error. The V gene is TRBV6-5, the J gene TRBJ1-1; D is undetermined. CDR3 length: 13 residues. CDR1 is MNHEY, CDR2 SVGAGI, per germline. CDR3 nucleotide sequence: TGTGCCAGTAGTTACGGCCCGAACACTGAAGCTTTCTTT. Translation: CASSYGPNTEAFF.

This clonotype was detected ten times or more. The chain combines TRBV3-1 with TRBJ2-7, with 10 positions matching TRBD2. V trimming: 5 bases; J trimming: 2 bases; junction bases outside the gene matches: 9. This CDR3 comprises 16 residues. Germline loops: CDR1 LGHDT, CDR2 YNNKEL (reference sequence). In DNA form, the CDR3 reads TGTGCCAGCAGCTTCGGGACTAGCGAGCCCCCCTACGAGCAGTACTTC. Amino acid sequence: CASSFGTSEPPYEQYF.

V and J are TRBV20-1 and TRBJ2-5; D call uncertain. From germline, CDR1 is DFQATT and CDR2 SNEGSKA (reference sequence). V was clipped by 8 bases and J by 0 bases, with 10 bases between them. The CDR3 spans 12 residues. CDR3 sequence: CSTETDQETQYF. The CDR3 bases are TGCAGTACCGAGACTGACCAAGAGACCCAGTACTTC.

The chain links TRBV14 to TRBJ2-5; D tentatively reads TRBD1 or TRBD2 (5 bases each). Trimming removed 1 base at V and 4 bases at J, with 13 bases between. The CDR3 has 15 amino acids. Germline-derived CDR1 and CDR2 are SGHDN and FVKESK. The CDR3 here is CASSQGVTRGETQYF. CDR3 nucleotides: TGTGCCAGCAGCCAAGGGGTCACGAGGGGAGAGACCCAGTACTTC.

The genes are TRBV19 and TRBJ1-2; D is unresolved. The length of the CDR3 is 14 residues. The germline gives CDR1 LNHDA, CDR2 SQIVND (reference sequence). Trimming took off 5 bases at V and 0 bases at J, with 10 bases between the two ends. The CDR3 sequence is CASSFRGANYGYTF. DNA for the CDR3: TGTGCCAGTAGTTTTCGCGGAGCTAACTATGGCTACACCTTC.

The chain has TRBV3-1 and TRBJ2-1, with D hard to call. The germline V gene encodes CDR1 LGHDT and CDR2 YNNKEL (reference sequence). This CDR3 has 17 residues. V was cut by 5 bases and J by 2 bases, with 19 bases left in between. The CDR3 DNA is TGTGCCAGCAGCACGCAGGTAGGGTGGACCCCCTACAATGAGCAGTTCTTC. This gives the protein CASSTQVGWTPYNEQFF.

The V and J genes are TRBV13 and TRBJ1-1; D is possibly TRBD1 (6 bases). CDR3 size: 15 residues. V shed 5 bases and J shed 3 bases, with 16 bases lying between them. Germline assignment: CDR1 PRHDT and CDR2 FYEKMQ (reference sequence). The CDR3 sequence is CASSPWGTRDTEAFF. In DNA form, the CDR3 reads TGTGCCAGCAGCCCATGGGGGACAAGAGACACTGAAGCTTTCTTT.